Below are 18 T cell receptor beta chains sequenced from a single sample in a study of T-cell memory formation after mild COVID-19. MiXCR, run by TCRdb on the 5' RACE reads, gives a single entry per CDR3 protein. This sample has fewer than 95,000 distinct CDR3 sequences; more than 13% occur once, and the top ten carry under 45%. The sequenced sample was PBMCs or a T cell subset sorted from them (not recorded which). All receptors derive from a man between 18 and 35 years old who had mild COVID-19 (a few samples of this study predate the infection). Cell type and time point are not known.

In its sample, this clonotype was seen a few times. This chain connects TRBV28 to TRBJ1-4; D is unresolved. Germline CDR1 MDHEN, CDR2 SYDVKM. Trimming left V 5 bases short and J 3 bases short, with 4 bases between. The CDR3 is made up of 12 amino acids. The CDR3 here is CASSPPNEKLFF. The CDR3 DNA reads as TGTGCCAGCAGTCCGCCTAATGAAAAACTGTTTTTT.

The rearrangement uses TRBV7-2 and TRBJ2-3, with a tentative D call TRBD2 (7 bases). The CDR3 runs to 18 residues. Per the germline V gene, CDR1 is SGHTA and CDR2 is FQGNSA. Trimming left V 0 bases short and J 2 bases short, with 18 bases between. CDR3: CASSLARVTGGLTDTQYF. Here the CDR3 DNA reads TGTGCCAGCAGCTTAGCGCGGGTAACGGGGGGCCTCACAGATACGCAGTATTTT.

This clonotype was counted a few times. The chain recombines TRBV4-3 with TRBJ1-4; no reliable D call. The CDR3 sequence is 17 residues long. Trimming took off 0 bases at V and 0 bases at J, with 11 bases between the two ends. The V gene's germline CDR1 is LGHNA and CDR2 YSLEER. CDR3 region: CASSQDVGFTTNEKLFF. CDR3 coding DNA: TGCGCCAGCAGCCAAGATGTGGGGTTTACAACTAATGAAAAACTGTTTTTT.

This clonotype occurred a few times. CDR3 sequence reads: CAISEAGTGFNYGYTF. The DNA for the CDR3 is TGTGCCATCAGTGAGGCCGGGACAGGGTTTAACTATGGCTACACCTTC. The genes are TRBV10-3 and TRBJ1-2; 9 bases line up with TRBD1. Germline CDR1 reads ENHRY; CDR2 reads SYGVKD. There are 16 residues in the CDR3. J lost 1 base, V lost 2 bases, and 5 bases had no gene match.

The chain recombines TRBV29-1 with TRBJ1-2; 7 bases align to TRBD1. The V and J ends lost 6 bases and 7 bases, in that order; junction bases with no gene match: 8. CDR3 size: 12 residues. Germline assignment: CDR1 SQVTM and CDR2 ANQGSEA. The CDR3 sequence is CSVQTGESGYTF. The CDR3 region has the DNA TGCAGCGTCCAAACAGGGGAGAGTGGCTACACCTTC.

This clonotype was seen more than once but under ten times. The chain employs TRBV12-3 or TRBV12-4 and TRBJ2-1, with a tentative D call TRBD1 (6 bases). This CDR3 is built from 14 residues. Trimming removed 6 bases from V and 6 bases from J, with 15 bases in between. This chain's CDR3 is CASSPDGGRNEQFF. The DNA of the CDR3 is TGTGCCAGCAGCCCCGATGGGGGCCGCAATGAGCAGTTCTTC.

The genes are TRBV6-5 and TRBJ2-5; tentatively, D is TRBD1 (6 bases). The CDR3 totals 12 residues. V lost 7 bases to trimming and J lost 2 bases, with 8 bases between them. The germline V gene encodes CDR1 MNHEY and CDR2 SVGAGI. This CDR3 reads CASKDSQETQYF. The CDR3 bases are TGTGCCAGCAAGGACAGTCAAGAGACCCAGTACTTC.

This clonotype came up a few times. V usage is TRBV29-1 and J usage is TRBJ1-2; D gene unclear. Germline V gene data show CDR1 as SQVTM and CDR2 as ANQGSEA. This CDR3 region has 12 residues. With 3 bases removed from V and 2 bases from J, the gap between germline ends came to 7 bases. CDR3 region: CSVESDNYGYTF. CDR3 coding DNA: TGCAGCGTTGAGTCAGACAACTATGGCTACACCTTC.

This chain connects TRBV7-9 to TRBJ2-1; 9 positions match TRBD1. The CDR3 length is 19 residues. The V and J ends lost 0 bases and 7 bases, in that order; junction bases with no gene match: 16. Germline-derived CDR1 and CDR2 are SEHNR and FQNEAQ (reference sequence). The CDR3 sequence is CASSLASGGQGRMDNEQFF. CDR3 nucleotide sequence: TGTGCCAGCAGCTTAGCCTCTGGGGGACAGGGTAGGATGGATAATGAGCAGTTCTTC.

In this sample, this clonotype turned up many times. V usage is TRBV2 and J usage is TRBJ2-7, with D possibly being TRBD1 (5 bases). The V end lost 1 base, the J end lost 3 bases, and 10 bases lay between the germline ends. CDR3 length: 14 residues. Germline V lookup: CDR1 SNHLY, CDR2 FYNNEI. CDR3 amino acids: CASSEVDRDYEQYF. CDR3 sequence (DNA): TGTGCCAGCAGTGAAGTAGACAGAGACTACGAGCAGTACTTC.

CDR3 region: CASSLDLSNNEQFF. The CDR3 nucleotides are TGTGCCAGCAGCCTTGATTTGTCAAACAATGAGCAGTTCTTC. The V gene is TRBV7-6, the J gene TRBJ2-1; D unresolved. The CDR3 is made up of 14 amino acids. CDR1 and CDR2 (germline): SGHVS, FNYEAQ. Trimming removed 5 bases at V and 5 bases at J, with 13 bases between.

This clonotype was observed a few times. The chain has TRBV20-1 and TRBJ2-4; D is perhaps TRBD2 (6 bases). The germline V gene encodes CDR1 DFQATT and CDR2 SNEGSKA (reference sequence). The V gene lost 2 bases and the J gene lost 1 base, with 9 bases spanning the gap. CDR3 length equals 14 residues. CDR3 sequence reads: CSARLGLAKNIQYF. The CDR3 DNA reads TGCAGTGCTAGACTGGGACTGGCCAAAAACATTCAGTACTTC.

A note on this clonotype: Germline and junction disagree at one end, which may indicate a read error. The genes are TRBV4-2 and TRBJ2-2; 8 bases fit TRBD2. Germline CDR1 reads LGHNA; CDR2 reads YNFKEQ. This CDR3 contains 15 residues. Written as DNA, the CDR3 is TGTGCCAGCATCCAAGTTCGCGGGGGGCCCGGGGAGCTGTTTTTT. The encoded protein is CASIQVRGGPGELFF.

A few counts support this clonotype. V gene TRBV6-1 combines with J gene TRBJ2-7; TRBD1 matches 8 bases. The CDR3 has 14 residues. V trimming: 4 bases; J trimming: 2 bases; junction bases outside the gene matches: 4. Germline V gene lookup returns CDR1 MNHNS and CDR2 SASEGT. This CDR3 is CASSVTGGPYEQYF. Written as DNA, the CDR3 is TGTGCCAGCAGTGTTACAGGGGGGCCCTACGAGCAGTACTTC.

The CDR3 sequence: CASSSAVEPQHF. The DNA for the CDR3 is TGTGCCAGCAGCTCCGCCGTCGAGCCCCAGCATTTT. This chain uses TRBV7-9 with TRBJ1-5; D gene ambiguous. CDR3 length: 12 amino acids. CDR1 is SEHNR and CDR2 is FQNEAQ in the germline V gene (reference sequence). Between the trimmed V and J ends, which lost 4 bases and 8 bases, there was a span of 9 bases.

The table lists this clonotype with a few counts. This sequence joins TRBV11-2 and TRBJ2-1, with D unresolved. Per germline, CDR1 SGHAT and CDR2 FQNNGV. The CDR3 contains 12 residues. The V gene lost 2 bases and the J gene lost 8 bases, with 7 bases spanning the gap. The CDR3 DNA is TGTGCCAGCAGCTTACAGCTGGATGAGCAGTTCTTC. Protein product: CASSLQLDEQFF.

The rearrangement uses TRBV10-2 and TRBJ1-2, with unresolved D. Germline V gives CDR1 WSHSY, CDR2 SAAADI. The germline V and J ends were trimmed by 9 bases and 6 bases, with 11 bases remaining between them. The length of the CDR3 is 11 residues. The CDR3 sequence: CASRTQDGYTF. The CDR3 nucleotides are TGCGCCAGTCGGACTCAGGATGGCTACACCTTC.

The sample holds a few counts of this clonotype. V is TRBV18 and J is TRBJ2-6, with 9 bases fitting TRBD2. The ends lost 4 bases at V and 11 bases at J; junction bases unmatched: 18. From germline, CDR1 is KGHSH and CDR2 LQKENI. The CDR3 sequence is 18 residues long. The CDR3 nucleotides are TGTGCCAGCTCACTAAACTCCGGGACTAGCCTAAGCCATTACGTCCTGACTTTC. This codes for CASSLNSGTSLSHYVLTF. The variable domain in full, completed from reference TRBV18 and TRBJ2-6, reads NAGVMQNPRHLVRRRGQEARLRCSPMKGHSHVYWYRQLPEEGLKFMVYLQKENIIDESGMPKERFSAEFPKEGPSILRIQQVVRGDSAAYFCASSLNSGTSLSHYVLTFGAGSRLTVL.